This TCR beta chain was recovered during a study of shared clonotypes between healthy human individuals. Repertoires were generated with immunoSEQ multiplex PCR, while TCRdb's copy carries only in-frame clones and drops some. The repertoire has around 2.5 million clones, roughly 93% of them found once; the top ten carry about 0.39%. V was pared by 4 bases and J by 5 bases, with 14 bases of the junction left unmatched. Germline values: CDR1 SEHNR, CDR2 FQNEAQ (reference sequence). The CDR3 is 16 amino acids. The rearrangement uses TRBV7-9 and TRBJ2-7, with 7 bases that match TRBD2. The sample comprised naive CD4+ T cells from PBMCs. Subset noted: CD45RA+ positively selected. The receptor was isolated from a man aged 18-30 years in good health. Some clones in this sample may be carry-over from other donors' samples. The CDR3 loop reads CASSSGPSGSVHEQYF. Here the CDR3 DNA reads TGTGCCAGCAGCTCGGGGCCTAGCGGTAGCGTTCACGAGCAGTACTTC.